This entry lists 26 T cell receptor beta chains sequenced from one sample in a study of T cell repertoires in cytomegalovirus infection. Via MiXCR, TCRdb re-called the reads, giving one row per CDR3 protein. The sample lists approximately 260,000 distinct CDR3 sequences; approximately 22% were seen once. No cognate antigen is known for these TCRs. The sample was cultured PBMCs, taken from culture after CMV antigen stimulation. Every receptor here comes from a human donor in good health (CMV status not recorded). Some clones in this sample may be carry-over from other donors' samples.

The sample holds many counts of this clonotype. This chain joins TRBV7-2 and TRBJ1-1; a weak D match, TRBD1 (5 bases). The germline V and J ends were trimmed by 1 base and 0 bases, with 12 bases remaining between them. Germline lookup yields CDR1 SGHTA and CDR2 FQGNSA. This CDR3 has 16 residues. In nucleotides, the CDR3 is TGTGCCAGCAGCTTAGAAGCAGGGAGAGTGAACACTGAAGCTTTCTTT. Translated: CASSLEAGRVNTEAFF.

J is TRBJ2-7 and V is TRBV5-6; possibly TRBD1 for D (6 bases). Germline lookup yields CDR1 SGHDT and CDR2 YYEEEE. The V end lost 5 bases, the J end lost 6 bases, and 18 bases lay between the germline ends. The CDR3 loop spans 14 amino acids. The CDR3 is CASRIQGSAFEQYF. The CDR3 coding sequence is TGTGCCAGCAGGATACAGGGATCGGCTTTCGAGCAGTACTTC.

This clonotype was seen repeatedly, ten times or more. The V call is TRBV7-8, the J call TRBJ2-7, with 11 bases aligning to TRBD2. Looked up from germline, CDR1 is SGHVS and CDR2 is FQNEAQ. This CDR3 is 16 amino acids long. The ends lost 4 bases at V and 2 bases at J; junction bases unmatched: 7. CDR3 DNA: TGTGCCAGCAGCTCCCCTAGCGGGAGGACCCCCTACGAGCAGTACTTC. Translation gives CASSSPSGRTPYEQYF.

In this sample, this clonotype turned up a few times. V and J are TRBV10-3 and TRBJ1-4, with a weak D call TRBD1 (6 bases). The CDR3 sequence is 16 residues long. Per germline, CDR1 ENHRY and CDR2 SYGVKD. Trimming removed 2 bases from V and 6 bases from J, with 16 bases in between. For the CDR3, the DNA is TGTGCCATCAGTGAGAAGACAGGAGGGGGTCATGAAAAACTGTTTTTT. It specifies CAISEKTGGGHEKLFF.

This clonotype was recorded at least ten times. The rearrangement joins TRBV6-2 or TRBV6-3 to TRBJ2-6, with no clear D. Trimming shortened V by 2 bases and J by 0 bases, and 5 bases separated the two germline ends. The germline CDR1 and CDR2 sequences are MNHEY and SVGEGT. The CDR3 covers 15 residues. The CDR3 DNA reads as TGTGCCAGCAGTTACGGTGACTCTGGGGCCAACGTCCTGACTTTC. The encoded protein is CASSYGDSGANVLTF.

This rearrangement joins TRBV7-9 to TRBJ2-7; 9 positions agree with TRBD1. This CDR3 region has 13 residues. Per germline, CDR1 SEHNR and CDR2 FQNEAQ (reference sequence). Trimming removed 5 bases from V and 6 bases from J; junction bases left unmatched: 5. CDR3 region: CASSSRDRVEQYF. CDR3 bases: TGTGCCAGCAGCAGCCGGGACAGGGTCGAGCAGTACTTC.

The gene calls are TRBV5-1 and TRBJ2-1, with 12 bases that match TRBD2. The germline CDR1 and CDR2 sequences are SGHRS and YFSETQ. The junction had 12 bases not matched to a gene; V was cut back by 4 bases and J by 7 bases. This CDR3 has 17 residues. CDR3 sequence (DNA): TGCGCCAGCAGCAGGGGACTAGCGGGCAGGCAGGGGAATGAGCAGTTCTTC. Translated, it gives CASSRGLAGRQGNEQFF. The full variable domain, rest sourced from reference TRBV5-1 and TRBJ2-1, is KAGVTQTPRYLIKTRGQQVTLSCSPISGHRSVSWYQQTPGQGLQFLFEYFSETQRNKGNFPGRFSGRQFSNSRSEMNVSTLELGDSALYLCASSRGLAGRQGNEQFFGPGTRLTVL.

The V gene is TRBV7-9, the J gene TRBJ1-2; D remains unclear. The CDR3 extends over 14 amino acids. Per germline, CDR1 SEHNR and CDR2 FQNEAQ (reference sequence). V dropped 2 bases and J dropped 7 bases, with 14 bases sitting between them. The CDR3 here is CASSLFKDFSGYTF. Written as DNA, the CDR3 is TGTGCCAGCAGCTTATTCAAGGATTTTTCTGGCTACACCTTC. Looking up the rest from reference TRBV7-9 and TRBJ1-2 gives the full variable domain: DTGVSQNPRHKITKRGQNVTFRCDPISEHNRLYWYRQTLGQGPEFLTYFQNEAQLEKSRLLSDRFSAERPKGSFSTLEIQRTEQGDSAMYLCASSLFKDFSGYTFGSGTRLTVV.

This clonotype was seen more than once but under ten times. The J gene is TRBJ2-3, the V gene TRBV2; 8 bases line up with TRBD2. V lost 6 bases to trimming and J lost 1 base; unmatched junction nucleotides: 6. Germline assignment: CDR1 SNHLY and CDR2 FYNNEI. The CDR3 spans 15 residues. In nucleotides, the CDR3 is TGTGCCAGCAGCATTACTAGCGGTCGCACAGATACGCAGTATTTT. Protein sequence: CASSITSGRTDTQYF. Complete variable domain (other parts from reference TRBV2 and TRBJ2-3): EPEVTQTPSHQVTQMGQEVILRCVPISNHLYFYWYRQILGQKVEFLVSFYNNEISEKSEIFDDQFSVERPDGSNFTLKIRSTKLEDSAMYFCASSITSGRTDTQYFGPGTRLTVL.

V usage is TRBV6-5 and J usage is TRBJ1-1; TRBD1 matches at 8 bases. CDR3 size: 13 residues. V lost 5 bases and J lost 5; bases outside the gene matches: 4. The germline gives CDR1 MNHEY, CDR2 SVGAGI. The chain's CDR3 is CASSDDRGTEAFF. The DNA of the CDR3 is TGTGCCAGCAGTGACGACAGGGGAACTGAAGCTTTCTTT.

The sample holds a few counts of this clonotype. The rearrangement joins TRBV12-3 or TRBV12-4 to TRBJ1-1; TRBD1 matches at 9 bases. The CDR3 loop spans 14 amino acids. V trimming: 7 bases; J trimming: 4 bases; junction bases outside the gene matches: 7. The DNA of the CDR3 is TGTGCCAGCAAAAGACAGGGGGGAAGCACTGAAGCTTTCTTT. It is translated as CASKRQGGSTEAFF.

V is TRBV20-1 and J is TRBJ2-1, with 7 bases aligning to TRBD2. CDR3 size: 14 residues. The junction had 7 bases not matched to a gene; V was cut back by 6 bases and J by 2 bases. Germline values: CDR1 DFQATT, CDR2 SNEGSKA (reference sequence). The DNA for the CDR3 is TGCAGTGCCCCGACTAGCCTAACCTACAATGAGCAGTTCTTC. Translated: CSAPTSLTYNEQFF.

The V and J genes are TRBV24-1 and TRBJ2-2, with 7 bases lining up with TRBD1. The J segment lost 4 bases and the V segment lost 4 bases, leaving 5 bases of the junction unmatched. The CDR3 sequence is 15 residues long. CDR1 and CDR2 from the germline V gene are KGHDR and SFDVKD. This CDR3 reads CATSEDRTGTGELFF. For the CDR3, the DNA is TGTGCCACCAGTGAGGACAGGACTGGCACCGGGGAGCTGTTTTTT.

The chain joins TRBV2 to TRBJ1-5; D not certain. Trimming took off 7 bases at V and 0 bases at J, with 10 bases between the two ends. Germline V gives CDR1 SNHLY, CDR2 FYNNEI. CDR3 length: 14 residues. The CDR3 protein is CASTRTDSNQPQHF. Here the CDR3 DNA reads TGTGCCAGCACTCGGACGGATAGCAATCAGCCCCAGCATTTT.

This clonotype was seen a few times. The chain uses TRBV19 and TRBJ2-1; a possible D gene is TRBD2 (5 bases). Trimming pared 6 bases from V and 8 bases from J, leaving 11 bases between. Germline V gives CDR1 LNHDA, CDR2 SQIVND (reference sequence). The CDR3 covers 12 residues. The CDR3 nucleotides are TGTGCCAGTAGACTACTAGGCCATGAGCAGTTCTTC. Amino acid sequence: CASRLLGHEQFF.

This clonotype was seen ten or more times. This chain connects TRBV12-3 or TRBV12-4 to TRBJ2-3, with D uncertain. This CDR3 region has 14 residues. The germline V and J ends were trimmed by 4 bases and 2 bases, with 10 bases remaining between them. The CDR3 reads CASSWAANTDTQYF. As DNA, the CDR3 is TGTGCCAGCAGTTGGGCCGCTAACACAGATACGCAGTATTTT.

There are a few counts of this clonotype. The J gene is TRBJ2-1, the V gene TRBV20-1; 8 bases are a match to TRBD2. With 0 bases clipped from V and 4 bases from J, the junction kept 5 bases outside the gene matches. Germline-derived CDR1 and CDR2 are DFQATT and SNEGSKA (reference sequence). The length of the CDR3 is 15 residues. The CDR3 DNA is TGCAGTGCTAGAGACCCCGGGACTAGGTACAATGAGCAGTTCTTC. Encoded protein: CSARDPGTRYNEQFF.

The chain is built from TRBV11-2 and TRBJ1-1; no reliable D call. CDR1 is SGHAT and CDR2 is FQNNGV in the germline V gene. The CDR3 spans 14 residues. The germline V and J ends were trimmed by 3 bases and 3 bases, with 11 bases remaining between them. The CDR3 sequence: CASSLVDYHTEAFF. The CDR3 DNA follows: TGTGCCAGCAGCTTGGTCGACTATCACACTGAAGCTTTCTTT. The whole variable domain, remainder taken from reference TRBV11-2 and TRBJ1-1, is EAGVAQSPRYKIIEKRQSVAFWCNPISGHATLYWYQQILGQGPKLLIQFQNNGVVDDSQLPKDRFSAERLKGVDSTLKIQPAKLEDSAVYLCASSLVDYHTEAFFGQGTRLTVV.

This clonotype appeared a few times. The V gene is TRBV5-6, the J gene TRBJ1-4; 11 nucleotides match TRBD1. From germline, CDR1 is SGHDT and CDR2 YYEEEE. This CDR3 comprises 15 residues. After removal of 1 base from V and 6 bases from J, the junction contained 2 bases not matched to a gene. DNA of the CDR3: TGTGCCAGCAGCTTGCCGGGACAGGGGGATGAAAAACTGTTTTTT. This codes for CASSLPGQGDEKLFF.

The chain is built from TRBV4-1 and TRBJ2-5; 12 bases align to TRBD2. The CDR3 has 16 residues. Per the germline V gene, CDR1 is MGHRA and CDR2 is YSYEKL. With V trimmed by 2 bases and J by 4 bases, 5 bases remained unmatched. The CDR3 region is CASSQFGTSGSETQYF. The DNA of the CDR3 is TGCGCCAGCAGCCAATTTGGGACTAGCGGGTCAGAGACCCAGTACTTC.

This clonotype occurred many times. This rearrangement joins TRBV7-8 to TRBJ1-2, with unresolved D. CDR3 length equals 16 residues. Germline V gene lookup returns CDR1 SGHVS and CDR2 FQNEAQ. The V and J ends lost 1 base and 2 bases respectively, with 14 bases between them. DNA of the CDR3: TGTGCCAGCAGCTTAGTCCTTAGTACAACGAACTATGGCTACACCTTC. It encodes CASSLVLSTTNYGYTF.

This clonotype was seen only a few times. V gene TRBV20-1 combines with J gene TRBJ1-5; D remains unclear. The CDR3 covers 13 residues. Per the germline V gene, CDR1 is DFQATT and CDR2 is SNEGSKA (reference sequence). V was shortened by 2 bases and J by 0 bases, with 5 bases between the two germline ends. The CDR3 region is CSARHYSNQPQHF. The CDR3 coding sequence is TGCAGTGCTAGACACTATAGCAATCAGCCCCAGCATTTT.

The V call is TRBV7-9, the J call TRBJ2-3; 10 positions agree with TRBD2. The germline gives CDR1 SEHNR, CDR2 FQNEAQ (reference sequence). The CDR3 has 18 amino acids. J was trimmed by 0 bases and V by 5 bases; bases with no gene match: 11. The DNA of the CDR3 is TGTGCCAGCAGCCTTAGCACGGGACTAGCGCCTAGCACAGATACGCAGTATTTT. Residues: CASSLSTGLAPSTDTQYF.

This clonotype was counted a few times. This sequence joins TRBV2 and TRBJ2-5; 11 bases map to TRBD2. This CDR3 has 19 amino acids. Germline V lookup: CDR1 SNHLY, CDR2 FYNNEI. V lost 2 bases, J lost 2 bases, and 13 bases stayed unmatched. The CDR3 protein is CASSETGTSGLGLQETQYF. As DNA, the CDR3 is TGTGCCAGCAGTGAAACCGGGACTAGCGGTCTAGGCCTTCAAGAGACCCAGTACTTC.

This clonotype was recorded a few times. V is TRBV2 and J is TRBJ2-3; tentative D call: TRBD2 (5 bases). V was clipped by 1 base and J by 2 bases, with 16 bases between them. CDR3 length equals 17 residues. Germline CDR1 reads SNHLY; CDR2 reads FYNNEI. CDR3: CASSEGHMGANTDTQYF. The CDR3 DNA is TGTGCCAGCAGTGAAGGGCATATGGGAGCCAACACAGATACGCAGTATTTT.

Comments on this clonotype: A single base separates this from a much larger clone, so it may be a read error. This is likely a read error, given that the CDR3 carries no conserved phenylalanine or tryptophan at its end. CDR3 residues: CASSKEPGLHYGYTY. The CDR3 DNA reads TGTGCCAGCAGCAAGGAACCGGGACTGCATTATGGCTACACCTAC. The gene calls are TRBV7-3 and TRBJ1-2; D perhaps matches TRBD1 (5 bases). The germline CDR1 and CDR2 sequences are SGHTA and FQGTGA. The V end lost 5 bases, the J end lost 5 bases, and 18 bases lay between the germline ends. This CDR3 contains 15 residues.